Listed below are T cell receptor beta chains from one sample, sequenced in a study of blood T cell repertoires in COVID-19. The repertoire was sequenced with immunoSEQ multiplex PCR; TCRdb's copy has only in-frame clones and lacks some. The sample yields about 67,000 clones, roughly 80% seen once. The sequenced sample consisted of peripheral blood. These TCRs come from a human donor in a cohort sampled during active COVID-19. The CDR3 runs from the conserved cysteine through the conserved F or W. Each record gives: J gene, D gene, clone size, V gene, CDR3 protein, CDR3 DNA. The D gene is left open where the match is weak. For some rows the clone size is stated as once, few or many, or as a class when expanded; others skip it.

j_call: TRBJ1-6
d_call: TRBD1
clone_size: NA
v_call: TRBV7-6
cdr3_aa: CASSARTGNSPLHF
cdr3_nt: TGTGCCAGCAGCGCAAGGACAGGGAATTCACCCCTCCACTTT

j_call: TRBJ2-7
d_call: NA
clone_size: NA
v_call: TRBV15
cdr3_aa: CATSRGSTATYEQYF
cdr3_nt: TGTGCCACCAGCAGAGGATCCACCGCTACCTACGAGCAGTACTTC

j_call: TRBJ2-3
d_call: TRBD2
clone_size: NA
v_call: TRBV7-2
cdr3_aa: CASSLVLAGGPGDTQYF
cdr3_nt: TGTGCCAGCAGCTTAGTTCTAGCGGGGGGGCCGGGAGATACGCAGTATTTT

j_call: TRBJ1-1
d_call: TRBD1
clone_size: NA
v_call: TRBV11-2
cdr3_aa: CASSLPTGLVNTEAFF
cdr3_nt: TGTGCCAGCAGCTTACCGACAGGGCTCGTTAACACTGAAGCTTTCTTT

j_call: TRBJ2-3
d_call: TRBD1
clone_size: NA
v_call: TRBV15
cdr3_aa: CATSIKQGADTQYF
cdr3_nt: TGTGCCACCAGCATAAAGCAGGGGGCGGATACGCAGTATTTT

j_call: TRBJ2-3
d_call: TRBD2
clone_size: NA
v_call: TRBV7-2
cdr3_aa: CASSYLAGGQLTDTQYF
cdr3_nt: TGTGCCAGCAGTTACTTGGCGGGGGGCCAGTTAACAGATACGCAGTATTTT

j_call: TRBJ2-3
d_call: NA
clone_size: NA
v_call: TRBV6-5
cdr3_aa: CASNLQGKDTQYF
cdr3_nt: TGTGCCAGCAATCTACAGGGCAAAGATACGCAGTATTTT

j_call: TRBJ1-5
d_call: NA
clone_size: NA
v_call: TRBV19
cdr3_aa: CASSISGVWQPQHF
cdr3_nt: TGTGCCAGTAGTATTTCAGGGGTTTGGCAGCCCCAGCATTTT

j_call: TRBJ1-2
d_call: NA
clone_size: NA
v_call: TRBV11-2
cdr3_aa: CASSLGAGYGYTF
cdr3_nt: TGTGCCAGCAGCTTGGGGGCAGGATATGGCTACACCTTC

j_call: TRBJ2-1
d_call: TRBD1
clone_size: NA
v_call: TRBV11-2
cdr3_aa: CASRSGTGKINEQFF
cdr3_nt: TGTGCCAGCAGGTCCGGGACAGGGAAGATAAATGAGCAGTTCTTC

j_call: TRBJ2-7
d_call: NA
clone_size: NA
v_call: TRBV12-5
cdr3_aa: CASGLEALTEQYF
cdr3_nt: TGTGCTAGTGGTTTGGAAGCCCTGACAGAGCAGTACTTC

j_call: TRBJ1-4
d_call: TRBD1
clone_size: NA
v_call: TRBV14
cdr3_aa: CASSHLGQGRGEKLFF
cdr3_nt: TGTGCCAGCAGCCACCTTGGACAGGGCCGTGGTGAAAAACTGTTTTTT

j_call: TRBJ2-7
d_call: TRBD1
clone_size: few
v_call: TRBV5-6
cdr3_aa: CASSRDRAHEQYF
cdr3_nt: TGTGCCAGCAGCCGGGACAGGGCCCACGAGCAGTACTTC

j_call: TRBJ1-4
d_call: NA
clone_size: NA
v_call: TRBV19
cdr3_aa: CASRGNAEKLFF
cdr3_nt: TGTGCCAGCCGGGGGAACGCTGAAAAACTGTTTTTT

j_call: TRBJ2-3
d_call: NA
clone_size: NA
v_call: TRBV29-1
cdr3_aa: CSIRPNTDTQYF
cdr3_nt: TGCAGCATCAGGCCGAACACAGATACGCAGTATTTT

j_call: TRBJ2-2
d_call: TRBD2
clone_size: NA
v_call: TRBV7-9
cdr3_aa: CASSSPASGGHTGELFF
cdr3_nt: TGTGCCAGCAGCTCCCCGGCTAGCGGGGGGCACACCGGGGAGCTGTTTTTT

j_call: TRBJ2-7
d_call: TRBD1
clone_size: few
v_call: TRBV2
cdr3_aa: CASSSDRGIDEQYF
cdr3_nt: TGTGCCAGCAGTTCGGACAGGGGGATCGACGAGCAGTACTTC

j_call: TRBJ1-6
d_call: NA
clone_size: NA
v_call: TRBV7-9
cdr3_aa: CASSLGSTIGGLNSPLHF
cdr3_nt: TGTGCCAGCAGCTTAGGTTCCACCATTGGGGGCCTAAATTCACCCCTCCACTTT

j_call: TRBJ1-2
d_call: NA
clone_size: NA
v_call: TRBV5-1
cdr3_aa: CASGEGGYYGYTF
cdr3_nt: TGCGCCAGCGGAGAGGGGGGGTACTATGGCTACACCTTC

j_call: TRBJ2-3
d_call: TRBD2
clone_size: once
v_call: TRBV9
cdr3_aa: CASSVAGGGPDTQYF
cdr3_nt: TGTGCCAGCAGCGTAGCGGGGGGGGGTCCAGATACGCAGTATTTT

j_call: TRBJ1-1
d_call: NA
clone_size: NA
v_call: TRBV9
cdr3_aa: CASTGLDGVAFF
cdr3_nt: TGTGCCAGCACCGGACTAGATGGGGTTGCTTTCTTT

j_call: TRBJ1-5
d_call: TRBD1
clone_size: NA
v_call: TRBV2
cdr3_aa: CASRKQGGSNQPQHF
cdr3_nt: TGTGCCAGCAGGAAACAGGGGGGGAGCAATCAGCCCCAGCATTTT

j_call: TRBJ2-7
d_call: TRBD1
clone_size: NA
v_call: TRBV5-1
cdr3_aa: CASSSGTGGSAGDEQYF
cdr3_nt: TGCGCCAGCAGCTCCGGGACAGGGGGATCCGCGGGTGACGAGCAGTACTTC

j_call: TRBJ2-7
d_call: TRBD1
clone_size: few
v_call: TRBV19
cdr3_aa: CASSSQGRGPYEQYF
cdr3_nt: TGTGCCAGTAGTTCCCAGGGAAGGGGGCCATACGAGCAGTACTTC

j_call: TRBJ1-5
d_call: NA
clone_size: NA
v_call: TRBV10-3
cdr3_aa: CAISRGNQPQHF
cdr3_nt: TGTGCCATCAGCAGGGGAAATCAGCCCCAGCATTTT

j_call: TRBJ2-3
d_call: TRBD1
clone_size: NA
v_call: TRBV9
cdr3_aa: CASSVRGQGATDTQYF
cdr3_nt: TGTGCCAGCAGCGTGAGAGGACAGGGAGCCACAGATACGCAGTATTTT

j_call: TRBJ1-2
d_call: TRBD1
clone_size: NA
v_call: TRBV4-3
cdr3_aa: CASSQGIVTGTCTF
cdr3_nt: TGCGCCAGCAGCCAAGGAATCGTGACAGGGACCTGCACCTTC

j_call: TRBJ1-6
d_call: TRBD1
clone_size: NA
v_call: TRBV30
cdr3_aa: CAWSGGWTGYNSPLHF
cdr3_nt: TGTGCCTGGAGCGGGGGTTGGACAGGCTATAATTCACCCCTCCACTTT

j_call: TRBJ2-3
d_call: TRBD2
clone_size: NA
v_call: TRBV4-3
cdr3_aa: CASSQALVESGGGRTQYF
cdr3_nt: TGCGCCAGCAGCCAAGCTTTGGTTGAGAGCGGGGGGGGCCGTACGCAGTATTTT

j_call: TRBJ1-1
d_call: TRBD1
clone_size: NA
v_call: TRBV10-1
cdr3_aa: CASSEKDRGMNTEAFF
cdr3_nt: TGCGCCAGCAGTGAGAAAGACAGGGGAATGAACACTGAAGCTTTCTTT

j_call: TRBJ2-3
d_call: TRBD2
clone_size: NA
v_call: TRBV5-1
cdr3_aa: CASSFLAGATVDTQYF
cdr3_nt: TGCGCCAGCAGCTTCCTAGCGGGGGCCACGGTGGATACGCAGTATTTT

j_call: TRBJ2-1
d_call: TRBD1
clone_size: NA
v_call: TRBV5-1
cdr3_aa: CASSLTGGGYNEQFF
cdr3_nt: TGCGCCAGCAGCTTAACAGGGGGCGGCTACAATGAGCAGTTCTTC

j_call: TRBJ1-1
d_call: TRBD1
clone_size: once
v_call: TRBV19
cdr3_aa: CASSRGQGVTEAFF
cdr3_nt: TGTGCCAGTAGCAGGGGACAGGGGGTAACTGAAGCTTTCTTT

j_call: TRBJ1-2
d_call: NA
clone_size: NA
v_call: TRBV2
cdr3_aa: CASSVGRVGGYTF
cdr3_nt: TGTGCCAGCAGTGTCGGCAGGGTGGGAGGCTACACCTTC

j_call: TRBJ2-3
d_call: NA
clone_size: NA
v_call: TRBV11-1
cdr3_aa: CASSLRTSTDTQYF
cdr3_nt: TGTGCCAGCAGCTTGAGGACTAGCACAGATACGCAGTATTTT

j_call: TRBJ2-3
d_call: TRBD2
clone_size: NA
v_call: TRBV2
cdr3_aa: CASSGDLAGAQAGTQYF
cdr3_nt: TGTGCCAGCAGCGGTGATCTAGCGGGGGCACAAGCAGGTACGCAGTATTTT

j_call: TRBJ2-2
d_call: NA
clone_size: once
v_call: TRBV19
cdr3_aa: CASRRVHGELFF
cdr3_nt: TGTGCCAGCCGCAGGGTGCACGGGGAGCTGTTTTTT

j_call: TRBJ2-5
d_call: TRBD2
clone_size: NA
v_call: TRBV27
cdr3_aa: CASSLASGGGETQYF
cdr3_nt: TGTGCCAGCAGTTTAGCTAGCGGGGGCGGGGAGACCCAGTACTTC

j_call: TRBJ1-2
d_call: NA
clone_size: NA
v_call: TRBV6-1
cdr3_aa: CASSEAIRGGSNYGYTF
cdr3_nt: TGTGCCAGCAGTGAAGCGATCAGGGGTGGATCTAACTATGGCTACACCTTC

j_call: TRBJ1-5
d_call: TRBD1
clone_size: few
v_call: TRBV27
cdr3_aa: CASAYKPGQGDNQPQHF
cdr3_nt: TGTGCCAGCGCCTATAAACCGGGACAGGGGGACAATCAGCCCCAGCATTTT

j_call: TRBJ2-7
d_call: TRBD2
clone_size: NA
v_call: TRBV20-1
cdr3_aa: CSASAAGRYEQYF
cdr3_nt: TGCAGTGCTAGTGCAGCGGGGCGTTACGAGCAGTACTTC

j_call: TRBJ1-1
d_call: NA
clone_size: NA
v_call: TRBV27
cdr3_aa: CARGVMNTEAFF
cdr3_nt: TGTGCCAGAGGGGTAATGAACACTGAAGCTTTCTTT

j_call: TRBJ2-3
d_call: TRBD2
clone_size: NA
v_call: TRBV5-5
cdr3_aa: CASSAIAGERTDTQYF
cdr3_nt: TGTGCCAGCAGCGCGATAGCGGGGGAACGCACAGATACGCAGTATTTT

j_call: TRBJ2-5
d_call: NA
clone_size: once
v_call: TRBV7-2
cdr3_aa: CASSSGVRVDQETQYF
cdr3_nt: TGTGCCAGCAGCTCCGGGGTGAGGGTGGACCAAGAGACCCAGTACTTC

j_call: TRBJ2-1
d_call: TRBD2
clone_size: NA
v_call: TRBV5-4
cdr3_aa: CASSLVAGGYNEQFF
cdr3_nt: TGTGCCAGCAGCTTGGTAGCGGGGGGTTACAATGAGCAGTTCTTC

j_call: TRBJ1-4
d_call: NA
clone_size: few
v_call: TRBV5-5
cdr3_aa: CASSFLRQENEKLFF
cdr3_nt: TGTGCCAGCAGCTTCCTCAGACAGGAAAATGAAAAACTGTTTTTT